The 14 T cell receptor beta chains below were found in one sample sequenced in a study of T cells after posttransplantation cyclophosphamide. Libraries were prepared by immunoSEQ multiplex PCR; TCRdb keeps only in-frame clonotypes and omits some of them. Reported are 38,000 or so clones, none seen only once; the ten largest carry approximately 2.4%. Sequenced: PBMCs. These receptors originate from a man between 45 and 60 years old in good health, CMV-negative, and a related stem cell transplant donor.

This clone appeared many times. The rearrangement uses TRBV19 and TRBJ1-4, with 11 bases identical to TRBD1. The germline gives CDR1 LNHDA, CDR2 SQIVND (reference sequence). Germline trimming cut 6 bases from V and 7 bases from J; bases unmatched to any gene: 4. The CDR3 is 14 amino acids. The CDR3: CASSAGQGVEKLFF. The CDR3 DNA reads TGTGCCAGTAGCGCGGGACAGGGGGTTGAAAAACTGTTTTTT.

This clone appeared many times. This chain uses TRBV5-4 with TRBJ1-5, with 9 bases that match TRBD1. The J segment lost 6 bases and the V segment lost 4 bases, leaving 2 bases of the junction unmatched. In germline, CDR1 is SGHNT, CDR2 YYREEE (reference sequence). The CDR3 loop spans 13 amino acids. The CDR3 region has the DNA TGTGCCAGCAGCACGGACAGGGGTCAGCCCCAGCATTTT. Translated: CASSTDRGQPQHF.

This clone was counted at least ten times. The chain has TRBV11-2 and TRBJ2-3; 7 bases map to TRBD2. Per germline, CDR1 SGHAT and CDR2 FQNNGV. The CDR3 consists of 19 residues. With V trimmed by 5 bases and J by 0 bases, 17 bases remained unmatched. Here the CDR3 DNA reads TGTGCCAGCAGCCCCGCTGGGCGGGGGAGTTACTCTAGCACAGATACGCAGTATTTT. It translates to CASSPAGRGSYSSTDTQYF.

This clone was recorded many times. The chain is built from TRBV4-1 and TRBJ2-7, with D unresolved. This CDR3 has 13 residues. Germline values: CDR1 MGHRA, CDR2 YSYEKL. Trimming shortened V by 4 bases and J by 4 bases, and 11 bases separated the two germline ends. This chain's CDR3 is CASSRATQYEQYF. CDR3 nucleotide sequence: TGCGCCAGCAGCCGCGCTACACAGTACGAGCAGTACTTC.

The sample holds many counts of this clone. The chain combines TRBV11-3 with TRBJ2-7; D may be TRBD1 (6 bases). From germline, CDR1 is SGHNT and CDR2 YENEEA. V was trimmed by 3 bases and J by 3 bases, leaving 9 bases between them. The CDR3 has 13 amino acids. CDR3 DNA: TGTGCCAGCAGCTTCGAGACAGGCTACGAGCAGTACTTC. It encodes CASSFETGYEQYF.

This clone showed up many times. This chain uses TRBV7-8 with TRBJ2-1, with 10 bases that match TRBD1. V was clipped by 5 bases and J by 7 bases; unmatched bases: 5. The CDR3 is 14 residues long. The germline gives CDR1 SGHVS, CDR2 FQNEAQ. For the CDR3, the DNA is TGTGCCAGCAGCGTCCGGGACAGGGGTAATGAGCAGTTCTTC. As protein: CASSVRDRGNEQFF.

This clone was seen repeatedly, ten times or more. V usage is TRBV6-1 and J usage is TRBJ1-2; 7 nucleotides match TRBD1. V trimming: 9 bases; J trimming: 8 bases; junction bases outside the gene matches: 18. The CDR3 runs 15 residues. Germline V gene data show CDR1 as MNHNS and CDR2 as SASEGT. CDR3 protein: CASTMDRTTVGGYTF. The CDR3 bases are TGTGCCAGTACTATGGACAGGACAACGGTCGGGGGCTACACCTTC.

In its sample, this clone was seen many times. This chain joins TRBV18 and TRBJ2-7; 8 bases are shared with TRBD1. CDR3 length: 15 amino acids. Germline V lookup: CDR1 KGHSH, CDR2 LQKENI. V shed 2 bases and J 3 bases; nucleotides not matched to a gene: 6. In DNA form, the CDR3 reads TGTGCCAGCTCACCATCAGGGGGCGGAATCTACGAGCAGTACTTC. Translating gives CASSPSGGGIYEQYF.

This clone has ten or more counts. The genes are TRBV15 and TRBJ2-3, with D perhaps TRBD1 (5 bases). The CDR3 loop spans 15 amino acids. Germline V gene data show CDR1 as LNHNV and CDR2 as YYDKDF (reference sequence). V dropped 3 bases and J dropped 5 bases, with 15 bases sitting between them. In DNA form, the CDR3 reads TGTGCCACCAGCAGGGACAAGGTCTTAGGAGATACGCAGTATTTT. It translates to CATSRDKVLGDTQYF.

The table lists this clone with many counts. J is TRBJ2-3 and V is TRBV27; D unclear. The CDR3 covers 12 residues. Germline CDR1 and CDR2: MNHEY and SMNVEV (reference sequence). The V end lost 0 bases, the J end lost 5 bases, and 3 bases lay between the germline ends. CDR3 protein: CASSLSRDTQYF. CDR3 DNA: TGTGCCAGCAGTTTATCGAGAGATACGCAGTATTTT.

This clone was found a few times. This chain connects TRBV9 to TRBJ2-7; TRBD1 agrees at 8 bases. The germline gives CDR1 SGDLS, CDR2 YYNGEE. V lost 0 bases and J lost 3; bases outside the gene matches: 2. The CDR3 totals 14 residues. The CDR3 DNA is TGTGCCAGCAGCGTAGGGGACAGGAACTACGAGCAGTACTTC. Translated, it gives CASSVGDRNYEQYF.

The genes are TRBV7-2 and TRBJ1-5; 8 bases fit TRBD1. Germline V CDR1 and CDR2: SGHTA, FQGNSA. Trimming took 4 bases from V and 2 from J; bases not matched to a gene: 4. The CDR3 is 15 amino acids. The CDR3 DNA reads TGTGCCAGCAGCTGGGGGACAGGACGCAATCAGCCCCAGCATTTT. It translates to CASSWGTGRNQPQHF.

V gene TRBV4-2 combines with J gene TRBJ2-3; D may be TRBD1 (5 bases). CDR3 size: 24 residues. Deletions cut 3 bases from V and 0 bases from J, with 37 bases between. Germline values: CDR1 LGHNA, CDR2 YNFKEQ. The CDR3 bases are TGTGCCAGCAGCCAGACAAGGGGAAGTCCGATCTGTCAGAACAGCCTTCTTAGCACAGATACGCAGTATTTT. Amino acid sequence: CASSQTRGSPICQNSLLSTDTQYF.

This clone was seen ten or more times. The chain uses TRBV7-9 and TRBJ1-5; possibly TRBD1 for D (6 bases). Germline-derived CDR1 and CDR2 are SEHNR and FQNEAQ (reference sequence). There are 14 residues in the CDR3. V shed 2 bases and J shed 2 bases, with 7 bases lying between them. DNA of the CDR3: TGTGCCAGCAGCTTATCAGGGGGCAATCAGCCCCAGCATTTT. Protein sequence: CASSLSGGNQPQHF.